These 5 T cell receptor beta chains originate from one sample sequenced in a study of OX40 agonist ivuxolimab in advanced cancers. Method: immunoSEQ multiplex PCR; TCRdb's copy keeps in-frame clones and lacks some. The repertoire holds some 33,000 clones, with roughly 90% as singletons. Here the sequenced sample was CD4+ or CD8+ T cells sorted from blood, taken in a trial of the OX40 agonist ivuxolimab. These receptors were collected from an adult with an advanced solid tumor such as melanoma, head and neck, liver or kidney cancer.

Only a few counts were recorded for this clone. The chain employs TRBV7-9 and TRBJ2-7; 10 bases agree with TRBD2. The CDR3 loop spans 19 amino acids. Germline loops: CDR1 SEHNR, CDR2 FQNEAQ (reference sequence). Trimming at V came to 6 bases and at J to 2 bases, leaving 19 bases not matched to a gene. The CDR3 DNA is TGTGCCAGCAGTACCCACCTTTTTCGACTAGCGGGTCTACCCTACGAGCAGTACTTC. Translation: CASSTHLFRLAGLPYEQYF.

This clone was picked up a small number of times. The rearrangement links TRBV5-1 to TRBJ2-7, with 9 positions matching TRBD2. CDR3 size: 16 residues. The J segment lost 5 bases and the V segment lost 0 bases, leaving 9 bases of the junction unmatched. In germline, CDR1 is SGHRS, CDR2 YFSETQ. The CDR3 is CASSLAILAGTHEQYF. DNA of the CDR3: TGCGCCAGCAGCTTGGCCATTCTAGCGGGAACCCACGAGCAGTACTTC. Combining the CDR3 with reference TRBV5-1 and TRBJ2-7 gives the whole variable domain KAGVTQTPRYLIKTRGQQVTLSCSPISGHRSVSWYQQTPGQGLQFLFEYFSETQRNKGNFPGRFSGRQFSNSRSEMNVSTLELGDSALYLCASSLAILAGTHEQYFGPGTRLTVT.

This clone was recorded only once. The V call is TRBV2, the J call TRBJ1-1, with 7 nucleotides matching TRBD1. Trimming at V came to 1 base and at J to 0 bases, leaving 2 bases not matched to a gene. The CDR3 is 15 residues long. CDR1 and CDR2 from the germline V gene are SNHLY and FYNNEI. DNA for the CDR3: TGTGCCAGCAGTGAAGACACAGGGGTGAACACTGAAGCTTTCTTT. Translated, it gives CASSEDTGVNTEAFF.

The rearrangement links TRBV19 to TRBJ2-7, with D hard to call. Trimming removed 1 base at V and 2 bases at J, with 9 bases between. Looked up from germline, CDR1 is LNHDA and CDR2 is SQIVND (reference sequence). The CDR3 has 14 amino acids. The CDR3 DNA sequence: TGTGCCAGTAGTATAGCAGGACGGACCTACGAGCAGTACTTC. This codes for CASSIAGRTYEQYF.

This chain links TRBV27 with TRBJ2-2; D gene ambiguous. The CDR3 runs to 14 residues. Trimming stripped 6 bases from V and 5 bases from J, with 13 bases between. The germline gives CDR1 MNHEY, CDR2 SMNVEV (reference sequence). The CDR3 sequence is CASRPVLETGELFF. CDR3 bases: TGTGCCAGCAGACCCGTCCTCGAAACCGGGGAGCTGTTTTTT.